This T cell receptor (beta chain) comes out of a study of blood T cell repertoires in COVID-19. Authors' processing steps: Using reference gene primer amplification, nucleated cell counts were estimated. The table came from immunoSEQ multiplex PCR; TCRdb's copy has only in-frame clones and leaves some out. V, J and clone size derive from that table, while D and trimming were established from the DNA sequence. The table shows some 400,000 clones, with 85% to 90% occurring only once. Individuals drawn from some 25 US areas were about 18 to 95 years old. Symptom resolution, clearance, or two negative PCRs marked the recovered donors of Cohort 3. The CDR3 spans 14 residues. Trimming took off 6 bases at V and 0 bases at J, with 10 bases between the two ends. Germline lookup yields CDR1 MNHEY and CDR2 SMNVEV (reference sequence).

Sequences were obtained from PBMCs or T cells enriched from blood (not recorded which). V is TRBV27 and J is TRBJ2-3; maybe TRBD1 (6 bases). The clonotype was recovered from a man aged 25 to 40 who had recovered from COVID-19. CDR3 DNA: TGTGCCAGCAGAATCCAGGGGAGCACAGATACGCAGTATTTT. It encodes CASRIQGSTDTQYF.